This T cell receptor beta chain was found in a study of beta chain features in type 1 diabetes. Only a few counts were recorded for this clone. Reverse transcribing all isolated RNA meant expressed TCRB transcripts were sequenced. The average output of naive, central memory and regulatory T cell samples was 3 million to 4 million reads. The repertoire was sequenced with immunoSEQ multiplex PCR; TCRdb's copy has only in-frame clones and lacks some. The sample consists of hundreds of thousands of clones, around 15% of them appearing once. Material: central memory CD4+ T cells from blood. The origin of this receptor is a man younger than 40 in good health.

CDR3 sequence: CASSQGAYSPLHF. In DNA, the CDR3 is TGTGCCAGCAGCCAGGGGGCTTATTCACCCCTCCACTTT. The chain has TRBV13 and TRBJ1-6; 8 nucleotides match TRBD1. Germline-derived CDR1 and CDR2 are PRHDT and FYEKMQ (reference sequence). J lost 8 bases, V lost 5 bases, and 2 bases had no gene match. The CDR3 is 13 amino acids.